The clone carrying this TCR beta chain was seen repeatedly, ten times or more. This record comes from a study of blood T cell repertoires in COVID-19. Across the whole study: Both acute and convalescent COVID-19 samples were obtained from the United States, Italy and Spain.

J was trimmed by 2 bases and V by 2 bases; bases with no gene match: 0. This CDR3 spans 14 amino acids. Per the germline V gene, CDR1 is MNHEY and CDR2 is SVGEGT. Sequencing used immunoSEQ multiplex PCR; TCRdb keeps in-frame clones, though not all of them. The table has some 160,000 clones, about four fifths seen once; the top ten hold 9.5% to 13%. V is TRBV6-2 or TRBV6-3 and J is TRBJ2-7; 10 nucleotides line up with TRBD2. Sequenced: peripheral blood. The receptor comes from a man in his sixties or seventies with active or convalescent COVID-19. The CDR3 loop reads CASSYGTSAYEQYF. Written as DNA, the CDR3 is TGTGCCAGCAGTTACGGGACTAGCGCCTACGAGCAGTACTTC.